This T cell receptor (beta chain) is from a study of T cells in Graves' hyperthyroidism and ophthalmopathy. There were TCR beta CDR3 regions amplified from RNA transcripts. The study used the HTBI primer set for a first-round RT-PCR of the TCR CDR3. TCRdb reprocessed the multiplex PCR reads with MiXCR, giving one entry per CDR3 protein. The sample has under 600,000 distinct CDR3 sequences; about a sixth are singletons. The germline V and J ends were trimmed by 2 bases and 4 bases, with 11 bases remaining between them. This CDR3 comprises 14 residues. Germline V lookup: CDR1 MRHNA, CDR2 SNTAGT. Whole-study findings and limits: Ophthalmopathy was distinguished from stable hyperthyroidism by 13 V-J signatures.

Turning to this clonotype: The antigen remains undetermined.

Clinical Activity Scores of at least 3, NOSPECS grades of at least 4 and durations under 3 months characterized ophthalmopathy patients. PBMCs were sourced from approximately 9 ml fresh peripheral blood. The chain combines TRBV6-4 with TRBJ1-1; D perhaps matches TRBD1 (6 bases). Sequencing was performed on blood. The clonotype originates from a woman between 40 and 55 years old with Graves' ophthalmopathy. CDR3 nucleotide sequence: TGTGCCAGCAGTGACACCTCCAGGGGCACTGAAGCTTTCTTT. Translation: CASSDTSRGTEAFF.